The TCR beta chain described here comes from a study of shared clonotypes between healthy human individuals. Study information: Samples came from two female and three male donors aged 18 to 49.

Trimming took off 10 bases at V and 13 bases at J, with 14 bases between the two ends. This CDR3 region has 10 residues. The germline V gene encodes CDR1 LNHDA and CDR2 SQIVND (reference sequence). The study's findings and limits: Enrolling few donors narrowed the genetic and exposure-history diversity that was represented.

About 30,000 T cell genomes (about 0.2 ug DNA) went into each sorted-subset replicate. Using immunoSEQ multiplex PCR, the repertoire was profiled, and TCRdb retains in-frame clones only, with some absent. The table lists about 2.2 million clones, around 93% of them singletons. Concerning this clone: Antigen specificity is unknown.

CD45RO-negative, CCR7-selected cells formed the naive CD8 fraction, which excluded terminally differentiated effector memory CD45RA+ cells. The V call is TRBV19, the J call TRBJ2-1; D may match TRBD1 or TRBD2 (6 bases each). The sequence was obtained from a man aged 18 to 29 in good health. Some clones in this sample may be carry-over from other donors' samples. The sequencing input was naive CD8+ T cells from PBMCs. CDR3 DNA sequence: TGTGCCACAGGGGCGGAGGGCCAGTTCTTC. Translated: CATGAEGQFF.